This T cell receptor beta chain was captured by sequencing in a study of blood T cell repertoires in COVID-19. The assay was immunoSEQ multiplex PCR, and TCRdb's table has in-frame clones only and misses some. Found here are around 41,000 clones, around 90% of them singletons; the top ten hold 4.8%. Sequencing was done on a sample of peripheral blood. The clonotype originates from a human donor in a cohort sampled during active COVID-19.

The CDR3: CATSGPSRGTYEQYF. The CDR3 DNA follows: TGTGCCACCAGTGGCCCGAGCAGGGGGACCTACGAGCAGTACTTC. The chain employs TRBV24-1 and TRBJ2-7; 7 nucleotides align to TRBD1. Germline lookup yields CDR1 KGHDR and CDR2 SFDVKD. This CDR3 has 15 amino acids. The V segment lost 5 bases and the J segment 2 bases; nucleotides outside the gene matches: 8.